The 13 T cell receptor beta chains below all came from one sample that was sequenced in a study of technical replicates of blood from a handful of donors. Profiled with immunoSEQ multiplex PCR; TCRdb holds only in-frame clones, not every one. The sample records roughly 70,000 clones, 90% being singletons. Sequencing used PBMCs. All receptors come from a human donor in good health. Some clones in this sample may be carry-over from other donors' samples.

This clone has only a few counts. The chain recombines TRBV5-1 with TRBJ2-7; 9 nucleotides match TRBD1. Trimming removed 4 bases from V and 3 bases from J; junction bases left unmatched: 5. The CDR3 loop spans 14 amino acids. CDR1 and CDR2 from the germline V gene are SGHRS and YFSETQ. This CDR3 reads CASSTTGGYYEQYF. As DNA, the CDR3 is TGCGCCAGCAGCACGACAGGGGGGTACTACGAGCAGTACTTC.

The chain carries TRBV7-2 and TRBJ1-2, with 11 bases aligning to TRBD1. Germline CDR1 and CDR2: SGHTA and FQGNSA. The ends lost 5 bases at V and 4 bases at J; junction bases unmatched: 6. CDR3 size: 15 residues. For the CDR3, the DNA is TGTGCCAGCAGCCGGACAGGGGGCGGTGGCTATGGCTACACCTTC. Translated: CASSRTGGGGYGYTF.

The rearrangement joins TRBV7-2 to TRBJ2-1, with TRBD1 matching 7 bases. After removal of 6 bases from V and 8 bases from J, the junction contained 16 bases not matched to a gene. Germline lookup yields CDR1 SGHTA and CDR2 FQGNSA. The CDR3 runs 16 residues. The CDR3 spells CASRPRTGSLGHEQFF. The DNA of the CDR3 is TGTGCCAGCAGACCTCGGACAGGCTCCTTGGGGCATGAGCAGTTCTTC.

The chain is built from TRBV5-1 and TRBJ1-2; 10 positions agree with TRBD1. The V gene end was trimmed by 4 bases and the J gene end by 6 bases; junction bases not matched to a gene: 3. From germline, CDR1 is SGHRS and CDR2 YFSETQ. The CDR3 contains 13 residues. The CDR3 DNA follows: TGCGCCAGCAGCGAGACAGGGGGCCATGGCTACACCTTC. The encoded protein is CASSETGGHGYTF.

In this sample, this clone turned up once. The J gene is TRBJ2-5, the V gene TRBV16, with unresolved D. Trimming pared 4 bases from V and 1 base from J, leaving 13 bases between. This CDR3 comprises 15 residues. Germline V gene sequence: CDR1 KGHSY, CDR2 FQNENV. This chain's CDR3 is CASSLEASTQETQYF. The CDR3 bases are TGTGCCAGCAGCCTGGAAGCGTCGACCCAAGAGACCCAGTACTTC. The full variable domain, with the rest looked up from reference TRBV16 and TRBJ2-5, is GEEVAQTPKHLVRGEGQKAKLYCAPIKGHSYVFWYQQVLKNEFKFLISFQNENVFDETGMPKERFSAKCLPNSPCSLEIQATKLEDSAVYFCASSLEASTQETQYFGPGTRLLVL.

V is TRBV4-3 and J is TRBJ2-7, with TRBD1 matching 11 bases. V lost 0 bases, J lost 3 bases, and 4 bases stayed unmatched. This CDR3 spans 16 amino acids. Germline V gene sequence: CDR1 LGHNA, CDR2 YSLEER. The CDR3 sequence is CASSQDFGTGGYEQYF. CDR3 bases: TGCGCCAGCAGCCAAGATTTCGGGACAGGGGGCTACGAGCAGTACTTC.

The V and J genes are TRBV11-2 and TRBJ1-1; no reliable D call. Germline V lookup: CDR1 SGHAT, CDR2 FQNNGV. The CDR3 totals 14 residues. The V and J ends lost 2 bases and 1 base respectively, with 8 bases between them. The CDR3 loop is CASSLIRRNTEAFF. Written as DNA, the CDR3 is TGTGCCAGCAGCTTAATCCGGAGGAACACTGAAGCTTTCTTT.

V usage is TRBV5-1 and J usage is TRBJ1-6; tentatively, D is TRBD1 (6 bases). The CDR3 spans 14 residues. Trimming removed 0 bases from V and 8 bases from J, with 9 bases in between. Germline CDR1 is SGHRS and CDR2 is YFSETQ. CDR3 in amino acids: CASSLDRVYSPLHF. CDR3 nucleotide sequence: TGCGCCAGCAGCTTGGACAGGGTTTATTCACCCCTCCACTTT. The full variable domain, completed using reference TRBV5-1 and TRBJ1-6, is KAGVTQTPRYLIKTRGQQVTLSCSPISGHRSVSWYQQTPGQGLQFLFEYFSETQRNKGNFPGRFSGRQFSNSRSEMNVSTLELGDSALYLCASSLDRVYSPLHFGNGTRLTVT.

The chain combines TRBV19 with TRBJ2-3; no clear D gene. The germline V gene encodes CDR1 LNHDA and CDR2 SQIVND (reference sequence). V gave up 4 bases and J gave up 1 base, with 12 bases separating them. The CDR3 is made up of 15 amino acids. The CDR3: CASSTGPRGTDTQYF. The CDR3 coding sequence is TGTGCCAGTAGTACTGGGCCTCGAGGCACAGATACGCAGTATTTT. Full variable domain (remainder filled in from reference TRBV19 and TRBJ2-3): DGGITQSPKYLFRKEGQNVTLSCEQNLNHDAMYWYRQDPGQGLRLIYYSQIVNDFQKGDIAEGYSVSREKKESFPLTVTSAQKNPTAFYLCASSTGPRGTDTQYFGPGTRLTVL.

V and J are TRBV4-1 and TRBJ1-3, with D uncertain. V dropped 1 base and J dropped 0 bases, with 16 bases sitting between them. CDR3 size: 18 residues. Germline CDR1 reads MGHRA; CDR2 reads YSYEKL. The CDR3 sequence: CASSQGVTTSFSGNTIYF. The CDR3 coding sequence is TGCGCCAGCAGCCAAGGGGTTACTACGAGCTTCTCTGGAAACACCATATATTTT.

The J gene is TRBJ2-2, the V gene TRBV6-5, with 7 bases matching TRBD1. Germline V gene sequence: CDR1 MNHEY, CDR2 SVGAGI. V shed 5 bases and J 0 bases; nucleotides not matched to a gene: 3. The CDR3 has 15 residues. CDR3 DNA sequence: TGTGCCAGCAGTCTGACAGGGTCGAACACCGGGGAGCTGTTTTTT. Protein product: CASSLTGSNTGELFF.

The chain joins TRBV7-9 to TRBJ1-1, with TRBD1 as a possible D gene (5 bases). Per germline, CDR1 SEHNR and CDR2 FQNEAQ (reference sequence). The CDR3 is made up of 13 amino acids. The V end lost 5 bases, the J end lost 1 base, and 8 bases lay between the germline ends. The CDR3 spells CASSATGNTEAFF. Here the CDR3 DNA reads TGTGCCAGCAGCGCCACAGGGAACACTGAAGCTTTCTTT.

The rearrangement uses TRBV7-2 and TRBJ2-2; D may be TRBD1 (6 bases). CDR3 size: 15 residues. Trimming took 3 bases from V and 4 from J, leaving 12 bases between them. CDR1 and CDR2 (germline): SGHTA, FQGNSA. The DNA for the CDR3 is TGTGCCAGCAGCTTCAGGGGCTGGACCACCGGGGAGCTGTTTTTT. It encodes CASSFRGWTTGELFF.